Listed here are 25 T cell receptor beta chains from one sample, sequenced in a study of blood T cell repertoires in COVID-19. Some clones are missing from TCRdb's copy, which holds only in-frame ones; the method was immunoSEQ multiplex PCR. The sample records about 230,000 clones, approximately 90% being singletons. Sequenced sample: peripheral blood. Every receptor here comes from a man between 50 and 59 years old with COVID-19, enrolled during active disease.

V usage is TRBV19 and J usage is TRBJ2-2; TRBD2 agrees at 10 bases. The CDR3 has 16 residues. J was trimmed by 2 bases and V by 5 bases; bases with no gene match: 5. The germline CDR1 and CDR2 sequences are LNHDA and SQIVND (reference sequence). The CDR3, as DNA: TGTGCCAGTAGTTACCTAGCGGGGGCCAACACCGGGGAGCTGTTTTTT. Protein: CASSYLAGANTGELFF.

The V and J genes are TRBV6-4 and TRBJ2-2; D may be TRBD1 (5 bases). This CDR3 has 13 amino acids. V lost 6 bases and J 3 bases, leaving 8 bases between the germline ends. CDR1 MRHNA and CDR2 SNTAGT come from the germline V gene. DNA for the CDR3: TGTGCCAGCAGACAGGACGACACCGGGGAGCTGTTTTTT. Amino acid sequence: CASRQDDTGELFF.

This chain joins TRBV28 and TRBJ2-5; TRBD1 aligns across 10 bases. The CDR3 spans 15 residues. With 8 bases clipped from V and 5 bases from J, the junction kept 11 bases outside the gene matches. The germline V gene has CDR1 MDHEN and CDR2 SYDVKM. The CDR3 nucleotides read TGTGCCAGCGGTTCCCCGGGACAGGGGATTGAGACCCAGTACTTC. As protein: CASGSPGQGIETQYF.

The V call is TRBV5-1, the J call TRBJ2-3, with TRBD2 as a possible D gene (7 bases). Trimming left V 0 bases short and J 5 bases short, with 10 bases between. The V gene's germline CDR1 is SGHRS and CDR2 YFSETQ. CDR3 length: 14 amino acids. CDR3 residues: CASSLAGGGDTQYF. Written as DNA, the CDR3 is TGCGCCAGCAGCTTGGCGGGGGGCGGAGATACGCAGTATTTT.

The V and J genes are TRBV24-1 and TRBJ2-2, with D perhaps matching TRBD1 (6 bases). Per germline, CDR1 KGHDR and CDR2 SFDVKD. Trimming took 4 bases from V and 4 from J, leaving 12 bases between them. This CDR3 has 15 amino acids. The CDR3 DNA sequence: TGTGCCACCAGTGACCCGAGACAGGCCACCGGGGAGCTGTTTTTT. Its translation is CATSDPRQATGELFF.

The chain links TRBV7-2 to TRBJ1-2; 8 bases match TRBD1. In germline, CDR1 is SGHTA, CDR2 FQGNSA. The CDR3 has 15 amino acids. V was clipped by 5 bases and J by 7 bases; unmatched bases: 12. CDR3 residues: CASSPPPQGASGYTF. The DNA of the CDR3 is TGTGCCAGCAGCCCCCCCCCTCAGGGGGCGAGTGGCTACACCTTC.

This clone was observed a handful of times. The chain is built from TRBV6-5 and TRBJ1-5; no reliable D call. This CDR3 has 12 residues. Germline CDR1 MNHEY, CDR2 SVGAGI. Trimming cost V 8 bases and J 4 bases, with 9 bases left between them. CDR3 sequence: CASASVNQPQHF. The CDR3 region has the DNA TGTGCCAGCGCTTCGGTGAATCAGCCCCAGCATTTT.

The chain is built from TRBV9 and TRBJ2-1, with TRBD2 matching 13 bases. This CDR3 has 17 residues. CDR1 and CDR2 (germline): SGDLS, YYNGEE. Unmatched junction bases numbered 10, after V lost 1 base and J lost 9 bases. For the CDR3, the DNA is TGTGCCAGCAGCGTACGTCCACTAGCGGGAGGGGAGGGTGAGCAGTTCTTC. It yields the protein CASSVRPLAGGEGEQFF.

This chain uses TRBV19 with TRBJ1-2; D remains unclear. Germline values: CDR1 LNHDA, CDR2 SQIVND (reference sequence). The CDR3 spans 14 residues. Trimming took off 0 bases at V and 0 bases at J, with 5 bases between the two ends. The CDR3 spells CASSIDPTNYGYTF. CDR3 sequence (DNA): TGTGCCAGTAGTATAGACCCAACTAACTATGGCTACACCTTC.

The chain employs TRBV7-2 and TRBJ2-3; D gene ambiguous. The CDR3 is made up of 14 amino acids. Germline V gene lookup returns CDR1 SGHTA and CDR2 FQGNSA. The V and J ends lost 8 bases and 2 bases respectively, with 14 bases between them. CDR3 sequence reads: CASDRVGATDTQYF. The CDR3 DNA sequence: TGTGCCAGCGACCGGGTAGGAGCCACAGATACGCAGTATTTT.

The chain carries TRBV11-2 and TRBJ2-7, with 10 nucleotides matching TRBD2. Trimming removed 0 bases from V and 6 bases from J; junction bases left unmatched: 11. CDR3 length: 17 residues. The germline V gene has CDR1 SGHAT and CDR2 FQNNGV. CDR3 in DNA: TGTGCCAGCAGCTTAGAGATCCGGGGTAGCGGGGGGCCCGAGCAGTACTTC. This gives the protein CASSLEIRGSGGPEQYF.

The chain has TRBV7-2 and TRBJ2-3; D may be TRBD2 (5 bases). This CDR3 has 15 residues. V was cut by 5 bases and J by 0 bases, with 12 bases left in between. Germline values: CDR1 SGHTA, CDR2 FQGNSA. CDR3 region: CASSPSSSSTDTQYF. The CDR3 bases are TGTGCCAGCAGCCCCTCCTCTAGCAGCACAGATACGCAGTATTTT.

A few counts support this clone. DNA of the CDR3: TGCAGCGTTAGGGACAGCCCTGCGGCTAATGAAAAACTGTTTTTT. It codes for CSVRDSPAANEKLFF. This sequence joins TRBV29-1 and TRBJ1-4, with 7 bases aligning to TRBD1. Germline CDR1 SQVTM, CDR2 ANQGSEA. The CDR3 spans 15 residues. V shed 5 bases, J shed 3 bases, and the junction held 9 bases outside the gene matches. The variable domain in full, completed from reference TRBV29-1 and TRBJ1-4, reads SAVISQKPSRDICQRGTSLTIQCQVDSQVTMMFWYRQQPGQSLTLIATANQGSEATYESGFVIDKFPISRPNLTFSTLTVSNMSPEDSSIYLCSVRDSPAANEKLFFGSGTQLSVL.

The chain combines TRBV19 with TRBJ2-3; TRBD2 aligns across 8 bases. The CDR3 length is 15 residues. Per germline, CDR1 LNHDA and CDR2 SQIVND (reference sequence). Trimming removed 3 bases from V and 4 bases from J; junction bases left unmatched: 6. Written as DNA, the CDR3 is TGTGCCAGTAGTATTAGGAGCGGGAGCCCAGATACGCAGTATTTT. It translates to CASSIRSGSPDTQYF.

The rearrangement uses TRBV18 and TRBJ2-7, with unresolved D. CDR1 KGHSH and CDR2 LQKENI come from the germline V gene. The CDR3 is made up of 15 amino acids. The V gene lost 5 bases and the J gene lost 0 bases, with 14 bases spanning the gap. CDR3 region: CASSTSGSSSYEQYF. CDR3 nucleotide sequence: TGTGCCAGCTCAACGTCCGGGTCATCCTCCTACGAGCAGTACTTC.

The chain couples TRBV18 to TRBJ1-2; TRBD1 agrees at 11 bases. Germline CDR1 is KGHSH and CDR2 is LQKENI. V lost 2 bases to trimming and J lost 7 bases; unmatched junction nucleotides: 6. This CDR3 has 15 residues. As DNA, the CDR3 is TGTGCCAGCTCACCAAGGGGACAGGGGGAAGGTGGCTACACCTTC. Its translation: CASSPRGQGEGGYTF.

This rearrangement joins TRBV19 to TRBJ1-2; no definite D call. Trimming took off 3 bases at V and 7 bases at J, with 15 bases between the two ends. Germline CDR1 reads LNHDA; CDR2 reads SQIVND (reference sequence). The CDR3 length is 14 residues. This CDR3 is CASSIPPPAVGYTF. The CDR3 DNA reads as TGTGCCAGTAGTATTCCCCCCCCGGCGGTTGGCTACACCTTC. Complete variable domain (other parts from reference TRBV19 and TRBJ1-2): DGGITQSPKYLFRKEGQNVTLSCEQNLNHDAMYWYRQDPGQGLRLIYYSQIVNDFQKGDIAEGYSVSREKKESFPLTVTSAQKNPTAFYLCASSIPPPAVGYTFGSGTRLTVV.

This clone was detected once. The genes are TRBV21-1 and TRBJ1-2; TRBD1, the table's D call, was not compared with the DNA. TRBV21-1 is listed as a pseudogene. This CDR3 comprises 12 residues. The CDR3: CASSRQDYGYTF. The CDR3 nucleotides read TGTGCCAGCAGTAGACAGGACTATGGCTACACCTTC.

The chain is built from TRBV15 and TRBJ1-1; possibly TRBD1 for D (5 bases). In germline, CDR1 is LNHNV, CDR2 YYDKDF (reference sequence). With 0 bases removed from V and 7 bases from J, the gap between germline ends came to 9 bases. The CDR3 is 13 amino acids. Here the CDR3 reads CATSRDEGVEAFF. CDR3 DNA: TGTGCCACCAGCAGAGATGAAGGGGTTGAAGCTTTCTTT.

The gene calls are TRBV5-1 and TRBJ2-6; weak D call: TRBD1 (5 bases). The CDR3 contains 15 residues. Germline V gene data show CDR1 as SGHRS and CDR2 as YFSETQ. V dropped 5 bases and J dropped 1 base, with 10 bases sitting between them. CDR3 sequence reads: CASRLGVSGANVLTF. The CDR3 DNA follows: TGCGCCAGCAGGTTAGGGGTTTCTGGGGCCAACGTCCTGACTTTC.

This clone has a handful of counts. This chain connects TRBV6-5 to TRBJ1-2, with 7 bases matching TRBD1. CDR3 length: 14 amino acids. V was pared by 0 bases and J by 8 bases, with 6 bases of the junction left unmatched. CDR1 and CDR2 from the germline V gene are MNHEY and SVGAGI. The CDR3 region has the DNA TGTGCCAGCAGTTACTCTACGACAGGGCTAGGCTACACCTTC. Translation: CASSYSTTGLGYTF.

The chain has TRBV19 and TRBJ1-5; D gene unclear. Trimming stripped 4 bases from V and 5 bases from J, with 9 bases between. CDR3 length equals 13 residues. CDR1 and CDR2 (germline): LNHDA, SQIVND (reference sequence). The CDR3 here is CASSSPVDQPQHF. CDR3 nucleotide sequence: TGTGCCAGTAGTAGTCCCGTAGATCAGCCCCAGCATTTT.

The CDR3 DNA sequence: TGTGCCAGCAGGGCTTCGGGATGGCCGGGTAACCAGTACTTC. Its translation is CASRASGWPGNQYF. The V call is TRBV6-5, the J call TRBJ2-5, with D tentatively TRBD2 (5 bases). V lost 6 bases, J lost 10 bases, and 21 bases lay in between. This CDR3 comprises 14 residues. Germline CDR1 MNHEY, CDR2 SVGAGI.

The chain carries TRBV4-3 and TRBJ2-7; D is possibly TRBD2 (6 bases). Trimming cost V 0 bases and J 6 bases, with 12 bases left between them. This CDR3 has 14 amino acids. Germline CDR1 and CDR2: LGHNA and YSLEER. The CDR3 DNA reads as TGCGCCAGCAGCCAAGATTCTGGCGGGATCGAGCAGTACTTC. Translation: CASSQDSGGIEQYF.

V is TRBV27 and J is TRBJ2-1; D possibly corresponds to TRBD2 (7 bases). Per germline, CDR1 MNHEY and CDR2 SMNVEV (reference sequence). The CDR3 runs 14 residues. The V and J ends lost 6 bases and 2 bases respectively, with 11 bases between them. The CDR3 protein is CASSRGAAYNEQFF. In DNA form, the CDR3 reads TGTGCCAGCAGCCGGGGGGCCGCCTACAATGAGCAGTTCTTC.